One and the same sample provided the 17 T cell receptor beta chains below, sequenced in a study of cytomegalovirus exposure and HLA in healthy donors. Amplification used 60 Vbeta primers and 13 Jbeta primers. Using immunoSEQ multiplex PCR, the repertoire was profiled, and TCRdb retains in-frame clones only, with some absent. Among roughly 180,000 clones listed, 84% were seen once. The specimen sequenced was PBMCs. The receptors were gathered from a boy between 5 and 17 years old in good health and CMV-seronegative.

The chain is built from TRBV11-2 and TRBJ2-7, with D perhaps TRBD2 (5 bases). The CDR3 loop spans 15 amino acids. Trimming left V 5 bases short and J 3 bases short, with 17 bases between. Germline-derived CDR1 and CDR2 are SGHAT and FQNNGV. CDR3: CASSLRMDFFYEQYF. Written as DNA, the CDR3 is TGTGCCAGCAGCCTACGCATGGACTTCTTCTACGAGCAGTACTTC.

This clone was recorded a few times. The gene calls are TRBV4-2 and TRBJ1-1; TRBD1 might be the D (5 bases). CDR1 and CDR2 from the germline V gene are LGHNA and YNFKEQ. CDR3 length: 16 amino acids. Trimming pared 6 bases from V and 5 bases from J, leaving 22 bases between. CDR3 coding DNA: TGTGCCAGCAGTCCTTCCGACATTCAGGGAAGAACTGAAGCTTTCTTT. This sequence encodes CASSPSDIQGRTEAFF.

This clone has just one count. The V call is TRBV27, the J call TRBJ1-5; weak D call: TRBD1 (6 bases). Per germline, CDR1 MNHEY and CDR2 SMNVEV (reference sequence). This CDR3 contains 16 residues. Trimming removed 10 bases at V and 0 bases at J, with 19 bases between. CDR3 sequence (DNA): TGTGCCACCCATCCCACATCCAGGGGTAGCAATCAGCCCCAGCATTTT. This translates into CATHPTSRGSNQPQHF.

The J gene is TRBJ2-1, the V gene TRBV4-3; 8 nucleotides align to TRBD2. This CDR3 contains 16 residues. Germline CDR1 and CDR2: LGHNA and YSLEER. Losses at the gene ends were 1 base for V and 5 bases for J; bases not matched to a gene: 7. The CDR3: CASSQVPGGLDNEQFF. CDR3 sequence (DNA): TGCGCCAGCAGCCAAGTGCCGGGGGGGCTAGACAATGAGCAGTTCTTC.

The chain links TRBV7-3 to TRBJ1-1; 9 bases line up with TRBD1. Per germline, CDR1 SGHTA and CDR2 FQGTGA. The CDR3 is made up of 14 amino acids. V shed 4 bases, J shed 5 bases, and the junction held 5 bases outside the gene matches. The CDR3 sequence is CASSSQGAGTEAFF. Written as DNA, the CDR3 is TGTGCCAGCAGCTCACAGGGGGCCGGGACTGAAGCTTTCTTT. Full variable domain (remainder filled in from reference TRBV7-3 and TRBJ1-1): GAGVSQTPSNKVTEKGKYVELRCDPISGHTALYWYRQSLGQGPEFLIYFQGTGAADDSGLPNDRFFAVRPEGSVSTLKIQRTERGDSAVYLCASSSQGAGTEAFFGQGTRLTVV.

This chain uses TRBV27 with TRBJ1-5, with 7 bases matching TRBD1. The CDR3 runs to 16 residues. The germline CDR1 and CDR2 sequences are MNHEY and SMNVEV (reference sequence). The J segment lost 10 bases and the V segment lost 5 bases, leaving 17 bases of the junction unmatched. In nucleotides, the CDR3 is TGTGCCAGCAGTCTTCACTCAGGGGGGCTGACGGAACCCCAGCATTTT. Its translation: CASSLHSGGLTEPQHF.

A note on this clone: Compared with germline, one end of the junction differs, possibly owing to a read error. This chain links TRBV7-7 with TRBJ2-5; 7 positions match TRBD2. CDR1 is SSHAT, CDR2 FNYEAQ, per germline (reference sequence). The CDR3 is 15 amino acids. CDR3: CASSPDSGSQETQYF. CDR3 nucleotides: TGTGCTAGCAGCCCCGATAGCGGGTCCCAAGAGACCCAGTACTTC.

The CDR3 loop is CAWSILRETQYF. CDR3 nucleotides: TGTGCCTGGAGCATATTGAGGGAGACCCAGTACTTC. This chain connects TRBV30 to TRBJ2-5; unclear D gene. Trimming stripped 3 bases from V and 5 bases from J, with 10 bases between. The CDR3 loop spans 12 amino acids. CDR1 is GTSNPN and CDR2 is SVGIG in the germline V gene (reference sequence).

The rearrangement links TRBV27 to TRBJ2-5; the D gene is possibly TRBD1 (5 bases). The germline V and J ends were trimmed by 5 bases and 1 base, with 8 bases remaining between them. The length of the CDR3 is 13 residues. Germline V gene sequence: CDR1 MNHEY, CDR2 SMNVEV (reference sequence). The CDR3 sequence: CASSRQTQETQYF. DNA of the CDR3: TGTGCCAGCAGTCGACAGACCCAAGAGACCCAGTACTTC.

V usage is TRBV5-8 and J usage is TRBJ2-7, with a tentative D call TRBD1 (6 bases). The V end lost 2 bases, the J end lost 4 bases, and 19 bases lay between the germline ends. The CDR3 is made up of 16 amino acids. The V gene's germline CDR1 is SGHTS and CDR2 YDEGEE. The CDR3 coding sequence is TGTGCCAGCAGCTTCGGTTCGACAGGCACTAAATACGAGCAGTACTTC. It is translated as CASSFGSTGTKYEQYF.

The chain joins TRBV2 to TRBJ1-2; TRBD1 is a possible D gene (5 bases). From germline, CDR1 is SNHLY and CDR2 FYNNEI. The CDR3 contains 14 residues. Trimming removed 2 bases from V and 5 bases from J, with 12 bases in between. CDR3 amino acids: CASSELQGQYGYTF. For the CDR3, the DNA is TGTGCCAGCAGTGAACTCCAGGGCCAGTATGGCTACACCTTC.

This clone showed up just a few times. This chain uses TRBV27 with TRBJ1-2, with D possibly being TRBD1 (5 bases). CDR1 MNHEY and CDR2 SMNVEV come from the germline V gene (reference sequence). Trimming removed 3 bases from V and 2 bases from J, with 13 bases in between. The CDR3 has 15 residues. CDR3 nucleotides: TGTGCCAGCAGTTTTTCGACAGCACTCAACTATGGCTACACCTTC. This translates into CASSFSTALNYGYTF.

CDR3 sequence: CASSPWQGEEKLFF. The DNA of the CDR3 is TGCGCCAGCAGTCCTTGGCAGGGGGAGGAAAAACTGTTTTTT. The chain uses TRBV5-1 and TRBJ1-4, with 7 bases lining up with TRBD1. CDR3 length equals 14 residues. Losses at the gene ends were 5 bases for V and 8 bases for J; bases not matched to a gene: 9. Germline V gives CDR1 SGHRS, CDR2 YFSETQ.

The chain recombines TRBV2 with TRBJ1-1; 8 positions agree with TRBD1. Losses at the gene ends were 6 bases for V and 4 bases for J; bases not matched to a gene: 4. Germline CDR1 is SNHLY and CDR2 is FYNNEI. The CDR3 consists of 13 residues. The CDR3 sequence: CASRTDRGTEAFF. CDR3 nucleotide sequence: TGTGCCAGCAGAACAGACAGGGGCACTGAAGCTTTCTTT.

The chain uses TRBV5-4 and TRBJ1-2; TRBD1 is a possible D gene (5 bases). This CDR3 comprises 13 residues. CDR1 is SGHNT, CDR2 YYREEE, per germline (reference sequence). Trimming removed 0 bases from V and 5 bases from J, with 8 bases in between. The CDR3 nucleotides are TGTGCCAGCAGCTTGGCAGGGCCTTATGGCTACACCTTC. It is translated as CASSLAGPYGYTF.

V gene TRBV5-1 combines with J gene TRBJ2-1, with TRBD2 matching over 9 bases. This CDR3 is 17 amino acids long. V lost 0 bases and J lost 3; bases outside the gene matches: 7. CDR1 is SGHRS and CDR2 is YFSETQ in the germline V gene. The chain's CDR3 is CASSLAWDSGSYNEQFF. CDR3 sequence (DNA): TGCGCCAGCAGCTTGGCGTGGGATAGCGGGAGCTACAATGAGCAGTTCTTC.

The chain links TRBV18 to TRBJ2-2; perhaps TRBD1 as D (6 bases). This CDR3 is built from 16 residues. Germline CDR1 and CDR2: KGHSH and LQKENI. Trimming pared 1 base from V and 3 bases from J, leaving 12 bases between. Written as DNA, the CDR3 is TGTGCCAGCTCACCACAACAGGGCTGGTACACCGGGGAGCTGTTTTTT. Translating gives CASSPQQGWYTGELFF.